This TCR beta chain was identified in a study of T cell responses to AZD1222 COVID-19 vaccine. Libraries were prepared by immunoSEQ multiplex PCR; TCRdb keeps only in-frame clonotypes and omits some of them. This sample has about 66,000 clones, with around 79% found just once. Trimming took 5 bases from V and 0 from J, leaving 7 bases between them. The CDR3 covers 13 residues. The chain carries TRBV12-3 or TRBV12-4 and TRBJ1-1; D uncertain. Sequenced material: peripheral blood, taken on day 0 of MenACWY control vaccination. This clonotype was sampled from an adult in good health. The CDR3 sequence is CASSHKVNTEAFF. The CDR3 coding sequence is TGTGCCAGCAGTCACAAGGTGAACACTGAAGCTTTCTTT.